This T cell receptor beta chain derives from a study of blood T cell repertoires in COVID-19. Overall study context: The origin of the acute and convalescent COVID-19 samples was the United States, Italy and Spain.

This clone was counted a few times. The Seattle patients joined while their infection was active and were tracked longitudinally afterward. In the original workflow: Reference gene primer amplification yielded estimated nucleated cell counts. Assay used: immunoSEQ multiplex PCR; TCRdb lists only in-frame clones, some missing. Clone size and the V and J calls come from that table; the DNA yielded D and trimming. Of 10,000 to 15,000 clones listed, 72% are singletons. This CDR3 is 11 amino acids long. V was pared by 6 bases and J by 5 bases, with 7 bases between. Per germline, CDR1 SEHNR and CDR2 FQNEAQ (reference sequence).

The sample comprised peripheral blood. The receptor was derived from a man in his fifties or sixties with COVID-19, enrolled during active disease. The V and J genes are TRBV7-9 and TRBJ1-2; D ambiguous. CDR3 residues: CASRESYGYTF. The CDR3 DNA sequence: TGTGCCAGCAGAGAGTCTTATGGCTACACCTTC.